This TCR beta chain was captured in a study of response to subunit inactivated influenza vaccine (dated by TCRdb to the late 2010s). Looking at the study overall: The study used deep quantitative T cell receptor repertoire profiling to track responses to a trivalent subunit inactivated influenza vaccine.

Libraries were constructed by RT-PCR. Sequenced on an Illumina HiSeq 2500. Using fastp trimming at Q25 and MiXCR clonotype assembly, TCRdb reanalyzed the public sequencing data and kept in-frame beta chains. Records with the same CDR3 protein are collapsed into one entry carrying the most frequent genes and DNA. In all, the sample holds approximately 500,000 distinct CDR3 sequences, and around 13% of those were seen once. Around 13% of the sample is in the top ten clones. The full study reports these points: According to the authors, only a limited number of new T cells may be recruited by each seasonal influenza vaccination.

The sample's time point label, decoded: around 47 days after influenza vaccine administration. A remark on this clonotype: There is no known antigen for this receptor. Within one base of it there is no much larger clone, and no base qualities were kept.

Trimming leaves V shorter by 8 bases and J shorter by 5 bases, with the junction holding 6 bases beyond the gene matches. From cysteine to phenylalanine, the CDR3 is 13 amino acids long. Just the 39-base CDR3 DNA is kept, in frame starting at base 1. The CDR1 and CDR2 encoded by the germline V gene are SNHLY and FYNNEI. The source material was PBMCs from blood, sampled roughly 46 days after vaccination. The clonotype was recovered from a middle-aged man who received an inactivated influenza vaccine. Donor details come from another sample of the same person, matched by shared clones. The rearrangement joined TRBV2 to TRBJ2-7; the central 10 bases match TRBD1. The sequenced DNA: TGTGCCAGCGAGGGGACAGGGGAGGACGAGCAGTACTTC. It encodes CASEGTGEDEQYF.